This TCR beta chain was captured in a study of T cell responses to AZD1222 COVID-19 vaccine. Study conclusions and caveats: At 160-218 and 743-854, vaccine-associated CD4 TCRs were dominant, and they spanned spike.

Germline V gene data show CDR1 as MNHEY and CDR2 as SVGAGI. The CDR3 runs 16 residues. Trimming took 3 bases from V and 5 from J, leaving 19 bases between them. Only in-frame clones appear in the TCRdb table, and some are missing; sequencing was by immunoSEQ multiplex PCR. The sample yields 70,000 to 90,000 clones, roughly 88% seen once. With respect to this clone: Antigen: not known.

The chain joins TRBV6-5 to TRBJ1-1; no firm D call. The sequence was obtained from an adult in good health. The sample was peripheral blood, taken on day 0 of AZD1222 vaccination. CDR3 protein: CASSYWAGYRRTEAFF. DNA of the CDR3: TGTGCCAGCAGTTATTGGGCAGGCTACCGGAGAACTGAAGCTTTCTTT.